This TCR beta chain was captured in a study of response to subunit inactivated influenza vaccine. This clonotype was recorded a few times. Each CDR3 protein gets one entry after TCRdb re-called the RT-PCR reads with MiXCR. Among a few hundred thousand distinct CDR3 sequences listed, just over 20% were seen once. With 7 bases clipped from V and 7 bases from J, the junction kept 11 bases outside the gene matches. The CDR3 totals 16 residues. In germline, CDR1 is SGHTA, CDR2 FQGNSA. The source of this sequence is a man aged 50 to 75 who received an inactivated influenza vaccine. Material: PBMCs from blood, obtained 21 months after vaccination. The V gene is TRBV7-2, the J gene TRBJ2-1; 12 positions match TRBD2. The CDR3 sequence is CASNQRLAGVSNEQFF. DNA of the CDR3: TGTGCCAGCAACCAAAGACTAGCGGGAGTCTCAAATGAGCAGTTCTTC.